The text below deals with one T cell receptor (beta chain). Trimming at V came to 2 bases and at J to 6 bases, leaving 12 bases not matched to a gene. The CDR3 is made up of 17 amino acids. From germline, CDR1 is KGHSH and CDR2 LQKENI. The source of the sample is a study of blood T cell repertoires in COVID-19. The wider study: The United States, Italy and Spain provided the acute and convalescent COVID-19 samples. PBMCs, B-cell-depleted T cells, or T cells were the source of the cDNA or gDNA that made up the material.

Produced via immunoSEQ multiplex PCR; TCRdb's table is partial and in-frame only. Of over 25,000 clones in the sample, roughly nine tenths are singletons; the top ten hold roughly 7.9%. Material: peripheral blood. The sequence came from a man in his sixties or seventies with active or convalescent COVID-19. This rearrangement joins TRBV18 to TRBJ2-2; 7 nucleotides agree with TRBD1. CDR3 sequence: CASSPLPPGGLSGELFF. In DNA, the CDR3 is TGTGCCAGCTCACCATTACCGCCAGGGGGATTGTCCGGGGAGCTGTTTTTT.